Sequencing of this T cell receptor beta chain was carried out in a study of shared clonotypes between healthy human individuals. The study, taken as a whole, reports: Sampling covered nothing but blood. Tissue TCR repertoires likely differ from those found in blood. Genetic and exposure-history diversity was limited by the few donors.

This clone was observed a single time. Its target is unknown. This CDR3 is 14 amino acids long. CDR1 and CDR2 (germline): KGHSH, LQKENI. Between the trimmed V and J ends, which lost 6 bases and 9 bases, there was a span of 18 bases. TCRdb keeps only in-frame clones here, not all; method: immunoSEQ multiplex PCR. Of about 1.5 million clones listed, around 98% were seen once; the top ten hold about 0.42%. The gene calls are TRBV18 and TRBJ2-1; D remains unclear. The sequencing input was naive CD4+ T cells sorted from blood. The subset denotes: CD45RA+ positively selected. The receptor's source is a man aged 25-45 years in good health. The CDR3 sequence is CASSPLSDQGEQFF. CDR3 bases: TGTGCCAGCTCCCCTCTATCAGACCAAGGTGAGCAGTTCTTC.